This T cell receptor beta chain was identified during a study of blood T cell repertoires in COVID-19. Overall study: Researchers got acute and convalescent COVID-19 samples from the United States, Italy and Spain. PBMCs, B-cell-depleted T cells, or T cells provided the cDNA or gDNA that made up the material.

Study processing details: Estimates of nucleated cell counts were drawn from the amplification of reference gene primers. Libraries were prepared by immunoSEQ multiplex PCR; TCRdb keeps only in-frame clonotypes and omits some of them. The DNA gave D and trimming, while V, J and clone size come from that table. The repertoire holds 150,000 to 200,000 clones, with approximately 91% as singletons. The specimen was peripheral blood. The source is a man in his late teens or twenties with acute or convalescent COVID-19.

CDR3: CASRLGGGLNTEAFF. The CDR3 coding sequence is TGTGCCAGCAGACTAGGGGGGGGGTTGAACACTGAAGCTTTCTTT. The chain is built from TRBV6-5 and TRBJ1-1; the D gene is possibly TRBD1 (6 bases). Germline V gives CDR1 MNHEY, CDR2 SVGAGI. This CDR3 contains 15 residues. The V end was cut by 6 bases, the J end by 0 bases, with 14 bases between.